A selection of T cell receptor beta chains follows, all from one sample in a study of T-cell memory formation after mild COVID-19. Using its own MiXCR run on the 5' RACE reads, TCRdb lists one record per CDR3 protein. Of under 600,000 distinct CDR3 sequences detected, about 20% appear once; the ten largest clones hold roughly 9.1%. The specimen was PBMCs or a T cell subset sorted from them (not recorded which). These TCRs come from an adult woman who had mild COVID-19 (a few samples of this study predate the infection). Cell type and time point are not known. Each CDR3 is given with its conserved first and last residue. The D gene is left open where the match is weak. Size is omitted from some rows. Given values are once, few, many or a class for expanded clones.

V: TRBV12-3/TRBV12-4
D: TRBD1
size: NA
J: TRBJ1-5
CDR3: CASRRAGGSQPQHF
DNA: TGTGCCAGCAGACGAGCAGGGGGAAGTCAGCCCCAGCATTTT

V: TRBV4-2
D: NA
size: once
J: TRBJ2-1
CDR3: CASSQEVREQFF
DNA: TGTGCCAGCAGCCAAGAGGTCCGTGAGCAGTTCTTC

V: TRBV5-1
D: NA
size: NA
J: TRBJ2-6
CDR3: CASSSTGPGVTGANVLTF
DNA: TGCGCCAGCAGCTCGACGGGTCCGGGGGTTACTGGGGCCAACGTCCTGACTTTC

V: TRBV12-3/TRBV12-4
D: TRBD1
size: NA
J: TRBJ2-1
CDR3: CASTRDRGPYNEQFF
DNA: TGTGCCAGCACCCGGGACAGGGGGCCCTACAATGAGCAGTTCTTC

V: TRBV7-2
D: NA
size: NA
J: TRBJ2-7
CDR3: CASSQQEGIEQYF
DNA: TGTGCCAGCAGCCAACAGGAGGGGATCGAGCAGTACTTC

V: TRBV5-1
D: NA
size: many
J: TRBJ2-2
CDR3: CASSLDRSLGELFF
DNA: TGCGCCAGCAGCTTGGACAGGTCTCTGGGGGAGCTGTTTTTT

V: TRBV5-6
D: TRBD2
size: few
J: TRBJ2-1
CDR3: CASSSPGTSDNAEQFF
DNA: TGTGCCAGCAGCTCTCCCGGGACTAGCGACAATGCTGAGCAGTTCTTC

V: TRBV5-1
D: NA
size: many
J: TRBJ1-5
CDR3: CASSLDPGWQPQHF
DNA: TGCGCCAGCAGCTTGGACCCGGGGTGGCAGCCCCAGCATTTT

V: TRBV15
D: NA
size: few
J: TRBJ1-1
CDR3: CATSRPGTTAFF
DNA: TGTGCCACCAGCAGGCCAGGGACAACAGCTTTCTTT

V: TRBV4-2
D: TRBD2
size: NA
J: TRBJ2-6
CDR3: CASSQEAGAGANVLTF
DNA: TGTGCCAGCAGCCAAGAAGCGGGGGCTGGGGCCAACGTCCTGACTTTC

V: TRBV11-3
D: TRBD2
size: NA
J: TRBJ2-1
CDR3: CASSALAGPYNEQFF
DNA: TGTGCCAGCAGCGCGCTAGCGGGACCGTACAATGAGCAGTTCTTC

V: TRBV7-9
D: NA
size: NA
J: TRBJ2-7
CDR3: CASSPSPDGYEQYF
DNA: TGTGCCAGCAGCCCGTCCCCGGACGGCTACGAGCAGTACTTC

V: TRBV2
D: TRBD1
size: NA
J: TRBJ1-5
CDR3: CASTWTGGNQPQHF
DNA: TGTGCCAGCACCTGGACAGGGGGCAATCAGCCCCAGCATTTT

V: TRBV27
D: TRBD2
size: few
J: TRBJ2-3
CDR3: CASRREGAGDTQYF
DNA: TGTGCCAGCCGGAGGGAGGGAGCCGGAGATACGCAGTATTTT

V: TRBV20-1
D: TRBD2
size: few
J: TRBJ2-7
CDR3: CSARVLASGRINEQYF
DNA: TGCAGTGCTAGAGTATTGGCTAGCGGGAGAATTAACGAGCAGTACTTC

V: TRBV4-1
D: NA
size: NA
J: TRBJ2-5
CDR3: CASSSAGTQVVETQYF
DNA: TGCGCCAGCAGCTCAGCCGGGACTCAGGTAGTAGAGACCCAGTACTTC

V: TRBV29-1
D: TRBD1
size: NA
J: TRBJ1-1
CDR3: CSVLPQGVGRTEAFF
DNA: TGCAGCGTCCTCCCCCAGGGGGTAGGACGGACTGAAGCTTTCTTT

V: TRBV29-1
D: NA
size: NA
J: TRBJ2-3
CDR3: CSVLHLGRTSTDTQYF
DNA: TGCAGCGTCCTACATCTTGGCAGGACCAGCACAGATACGCAGTATTTT

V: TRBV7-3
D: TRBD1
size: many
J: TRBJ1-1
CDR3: CASSLTGGAPTEAFF
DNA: TGTGCCAGCAGCTTGACAGGGGGCGCACCCACTGAAGCTTTCTTT

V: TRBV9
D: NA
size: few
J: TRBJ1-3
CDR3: CASSPESGAGNTIYF
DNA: TGTGCCAGCAGCCCAGAATCTGGGGCCGGAAACACCATATATTTT

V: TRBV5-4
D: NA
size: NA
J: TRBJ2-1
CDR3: CASSSGGPSYNEQFF
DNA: TGTGCCAGCAGCTCCGGGGGCCCCTCCTACAATGAGCAGTTCTTC

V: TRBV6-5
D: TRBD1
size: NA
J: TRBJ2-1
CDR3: CASSRDRSFYNEQFF
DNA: TGTGCCAGCAGCCGGGACAGGTCCTTCTACAATGAGCAGTTCTTC

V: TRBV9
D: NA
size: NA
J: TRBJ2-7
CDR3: CASSLIPFSEQYF
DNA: TGTGCCAGCAGTCTGATCCCCTTCTCCGAGCAGTACTTC

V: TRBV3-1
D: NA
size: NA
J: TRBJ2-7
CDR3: CASSHGAGPYEQYF
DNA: TGTGCCAGCAGCCACGGGGCGGGGCCATACGAGCAGTACTTC

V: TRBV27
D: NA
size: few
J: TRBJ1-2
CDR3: CASSLSLGGDYGYTF
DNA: TGTGCCAGCAGTTTATCCCTAGGAGGGGACTATGGCTACACCTTC

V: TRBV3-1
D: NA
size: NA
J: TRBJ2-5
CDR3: CASSQMGSEGKTQYF
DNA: TGTGCCAGCAGCCAAATGGGCAGCGAAGGAAAGACCCAGTACTTC

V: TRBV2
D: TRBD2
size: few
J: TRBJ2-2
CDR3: CASGLAERNGELFF
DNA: TGTGCCAGCGGGCTAGCGGAGAGAAACGGGGAGCTGTTTTTT

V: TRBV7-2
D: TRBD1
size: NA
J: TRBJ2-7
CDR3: CASSLEGQGSYEQYF
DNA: TGTGCCAGCAGCTTAGAGGGACAGGGGTCCTACGAGCAGTACTTC

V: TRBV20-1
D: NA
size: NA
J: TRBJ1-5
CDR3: CSVTGGAEGSQPQHF
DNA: TGCAGTGTCACCGGAGGGGCCGAGGGATCCCAGCCCCAGCATTTT

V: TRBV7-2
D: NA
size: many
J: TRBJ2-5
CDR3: CASSLTVQETQYF
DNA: TGTGCCAGCAGTCTTACAGTACAAGAGACCCAGTACTTC

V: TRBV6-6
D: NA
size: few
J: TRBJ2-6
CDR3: CASSKRQAGANVLTF
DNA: TGTGCCAGCAGTAAGCGACAGGCTGGGGCCAACGTCCTGACTTTC

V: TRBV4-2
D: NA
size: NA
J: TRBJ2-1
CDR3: CASSQESGTYQTPLHEQFF
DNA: TGTGCCAGCAGCCAAGAATCCGGAACTTACCAAACCCCCTTACATGAGCAGTTCTTC

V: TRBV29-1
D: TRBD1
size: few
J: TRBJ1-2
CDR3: CSVGQGYGYTF
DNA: TGCAGCGTTGGACAGGGTTATGGCTACACCTTC

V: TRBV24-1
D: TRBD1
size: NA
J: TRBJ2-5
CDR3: CATSDPQGVGVETQYF
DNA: TGTGCCACCAGTGACCCACAGGGGGTGGGGGTTGAGACCCAGTACTTC

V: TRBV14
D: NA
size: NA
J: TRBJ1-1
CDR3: CASSHPTGRYTEAFF
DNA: TGTGCCAGCAGCCACCCGACAGGTCGATACACTGAAGCTTTCTTT

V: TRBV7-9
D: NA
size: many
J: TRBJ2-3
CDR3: CASSLARARGADTQYF
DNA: TGTGCCAGCAGCTTAGCGCGCGCCAGGGGCGCAGATACGCAGTATTTT

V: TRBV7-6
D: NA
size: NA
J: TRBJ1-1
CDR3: CASSPRRDATSRAFF
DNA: TGTGCCAGCAGCCCCAGAAGAGATGCGACTTCGCGAGCTTTCTTT